This T cell receptor beta chain stems from a study of T-cell memory formation after mild COVID-19. Study-level information: TCR clusters were mostly donor specific.

CDR3 length: 17 amino acids. Germline assignment: CDR1 DFQATT and CDR2 SNEGSKA (reference sequence). V was cut by 1 base and J by 0 bases, with 16 bases left in between. Broader study findings: Some SARS-CoV-2-responding clones were already detected in memory before infection. Mainly in CM and EM were contracting CD4+ clones; CD8+ were in EMRA. Nothing showed for sure that second-wave clones peaking on day 37 were SARS-CoV-2 specific.

TCRdb redid the calling of the 5' RACE reads with MiXCR, one entry per CDR3 protein. In the table there are 250,000 to 400,000 distinct CDR3 sequences, 14% of which are singletons. In its sample, this clonotype was seen a few times. Its target is not known. What was sequenced was PBMCs or a T cell subset sorted from them (not recorded which). The chain employs TRBV20-1 and TRBJ1-3, with TRBD1 as a possible D gene (5 bases). The clonotype was recovered from a man aged 18 to 30 who had mild COVID-19 (a few samples of this study predate the infection). Cell type and time point are not known. The CDR3 is CSARVEGPTNSGNTIYF. CDR3 nucleotide sequence: TGCAGTGCTAGAGTTGAGGGGCCGACTAACTCTGGAAACACCATATATTTT.